This T cell receptor beta chain was identified in a study of blood T cell repertoires in COVID-19. Turning to the study itself: The United States, Italy and Spain provided the acute and convalescent COVID-19 samples. From T cells, B-cell-depleted T cells, or PBMCs came the material, which was cDNA or gDNA.

In assigning cohorts, the study relied on participant-reported clinical history. The table came from immunoSEQ multiplex PCR; TCRdb's copy has only in-frame clones and leaves some out. The sample records some 180,000 clones, roughly 85% being singletons. J gave up 5 bases and V 3 bases, and 3 bases lay outside the gene matches. Germline V lookup: CDR1 SGHNT, CDR2 YYREEE (reference sequence). This CDR3 is built from 14 residues. This clonotype was obtained from a middle-aged man who had recovered from COVID-19. Sequencing was carried out using PBMCs or T cells enriched from blood (not recorded which). This chain connects TRBV5-4 to TRBJ2-5; 11 bases are a match to TRBD2. The CDR3 DNA follows: TGTGCCAGCAGCTCGACTAGCGGGGATGAGACCCAGTACTTC. Protein: CASSSTSGDETQYF.